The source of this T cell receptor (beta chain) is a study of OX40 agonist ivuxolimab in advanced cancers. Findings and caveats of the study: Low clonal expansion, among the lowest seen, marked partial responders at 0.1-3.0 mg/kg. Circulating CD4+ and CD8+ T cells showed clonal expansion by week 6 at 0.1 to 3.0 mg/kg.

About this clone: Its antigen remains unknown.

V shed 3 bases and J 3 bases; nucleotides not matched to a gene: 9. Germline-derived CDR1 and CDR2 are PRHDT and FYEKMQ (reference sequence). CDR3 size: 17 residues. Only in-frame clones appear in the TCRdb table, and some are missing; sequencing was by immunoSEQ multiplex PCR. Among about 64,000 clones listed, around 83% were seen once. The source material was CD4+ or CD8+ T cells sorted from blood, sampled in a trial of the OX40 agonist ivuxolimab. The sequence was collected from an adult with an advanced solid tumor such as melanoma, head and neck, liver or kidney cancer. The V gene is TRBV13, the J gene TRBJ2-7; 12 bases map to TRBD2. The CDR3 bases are TGTGCCAGCAGCTTTTGGACTAGCGGGACAGATGACTACGAGCAGTACTTC. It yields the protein CASSFWTSGTDDYEQYF.